This T cell receptor (beta chain) originates from a study of blood T cell repertoires in COVID-19. This clone showed up just a few times. Participants came from about 24 US areas, aged about 18 to 95 years. The CDR3 length is 15 residues. The V end was cut by 4 bases, the J end by 8 bases, with 20 bases between. CDR1 and CDR2 (germline): SEHNR, FQNEAQ (reference sequence). This table comes from immunoSEQ multiplex PCR, and its TCRdb copy is limited to in-frame clones, with some not included. The data contain fewer than 350,000 clones, about nine tenths of them singletons. Sequencing was done on a sample of PBMCs or T cells enriched from blood (not recorded which). The rearrangement uses TRBV7-9 and TRBJ1-2, with TRBD1 as a possible D gene (5 bases). The receptor was derived from a woman aged 40 to 55 with acute COVID-19. The CDR3 nucleotides read TGTGCCAGCAGCTCCGATCACCAGGGATGGGGCGGCTACACCTTC. Its translation is CASSSDHQGWGGYTF.